This T cell receptor beta chain was observed in a study of cytomegalovirus exposure and HLA in healthy donors. Study conclusions and caveats: TCR beta chains associated with HLA were, in a later analysis, more clonally expanded than equally common others. In an earlier analysis, in 620 or so donors, most V segments appeared productive either ~90% or ~30% of the time. In presence/absence analyses, roughly uniform sequencing depth across donors was assumed. CMV serostatus was the only recorded immune exposure for donors.

As concerns this clone: Its specificity is not known.

The germline V gene encodes CDR1 LNHDA and CDR2 SQIVND (reference sequence). With V trimmed by 6 bases and J by 6 bases, 11 bases remained unmatched. This CDR3 is built from 15 residues. Both 60 Vbeta primers and 13 Jbeta primers went into the PCR. TCRdb's table, derived via immunoSEQ multiplex PCR, lists solely in-frame clones and lacks some. The table shows around 150,000 clones, with over 80% occurring only once. The specimen sequenced was PBMCs. The chain joins TRBV19 to TRBJ1-2, with TRBD1 matching over 9 bases. This clonotype originated in a young woman in good health and CMV-seronegative. The chain's CDR3 is CASSESGTGRDGYTF. The DNA for the CDR3 is TGTGCCAGTAGCGAATCCGGGACAGGGAGGGATGGCTACACCTTC. Together with reference TRBV19 and TRBJ1-2, the CDR3 gives the full variable domain: DGGITQSPKYLFRKEGQNVTLSCEQNLNHDAMYWYRQDPGQGLRLIYYSQIVNDFQKGDIAEGYSVSREKKESFPLTVTSAQKNPTAFYLCASSESGTGRDGYTFGSGTRLTVV.